Listed below are T cell receptor beta chains from one sample, sequenced in a study of T cells in Graves' hyperthyroidism and ophthalmopathy. TCRdb re-derived calls from the multiplex PCR reads in MiXCR, one entry per CDR3 protein. The sample contains roughly 560,000 distinct CDR3 sequences, under 15% of which appear only once. Sequenced material: blood. The source is a woman aged 40 to 50 with Graves' ophthalmopathy. CDR3s leave out the opening cysteine and the closing phenylalanine or tryptophan. Size is omitted from some rows. Given values are once, few, many or a class for expanded clones.

j_call v_call clone_size cdr3_aa
TRBJ1-3 TRBV25-1 many ASSEYPPTGGENTIY
TRBJ2-3 TRBV11-3 many ASSLGSGSTDTQY
TRBJ1-2 TRBV6-5 many ASSYSSLGSRSYGYT
TRBJ1-6 TRBV20-1 many SARSDSHPWVH
TRBJ1-2 TRBV6-1 many ASGLGREVVAGYT
TRBJ1-2 TRBV30 . AWSPNYSYNYGYT
TRBJ2-7 TRBV28 many ATRSGIYEQY
TRBJ2-7 TRBV12-3/TRBV12-4 many ACKTSVNDEQY
TRBJ2-3 TRBV11-2 few ASSRRRGGSTDTQY
TRBJ1-5 TRBV2 few ASSLGQGLYSNQPQH
TRBJ2-2 TRBV6-4 many ASKDHTRGNTGELF
TRBJ2-2 TRBV18 . ASATSTGNTGELF
TRBJ2-4 TRBV4-1 many ASSQERTKNIQY
TRBJ1-2 TRBV7-2 many ASSLGGQAYYGYT
TRBJ1-1 TRBV6-5 many ASSLYSGATNTEAF
TRBJ1-1 TRBV28 few ASRVGGYTEAF
TRBJ2-5 TRBV6-1 many ASSRIVVAGQETQY
TRBJ2-5 TRBV2 many ASKKATEQETQY
TRBJ1-6 TRBV28 many ASSLHTEGSPLH
TRBJ2-7 TRBV6-2/TRBV6-3 once ASRDTFYEQY
TRBJ2-5 TRBV4-1 . ASSQDREGTGVKETQY
TRBJ1-1 TRBV19 many ASNPKSGENTEAF
TRBJ2-2 TRBV19 . ATIAGGPRIAGELF
TRBJ2-4 TRBV19 few ASSIGGRWQAKNIQY
TRBJ2-3 TRBV6-9 few ASSYTGLAGGVSTLDTQY
TRBJ2-7 TRBV10-3 many AVTGTEKAYEQY
TRBJ2-7 TRBV12-3/TRBV12-4 many ASSPRFGTGSYEQY
TRBJ1-5 TRBV12-3/TRBV12-4 . ASSLGQGWYQPQH
TRBJ1-2 TRBV25-1 many ASSKTGDGYT
TRBJ1-1 TRBV6-5 many ASSPNGANTEAF
TRBJ1-1 TRBV19 many ASSRGDGNTEAF
TRBJ1-6 TRBV4-2 . ASSQDGVAGFDNSPLH
TRBJ1-1 TRBV12-3/TRBV12-4 many ASSSTNTEAF
TRBJ2-4 TRBV2 many ASSERTGAKNIQY
TRBJ2-7 TRBV12-3/TRBV12-4 many ASTAGGYEQY
TRBJ2-1 TRBV5-1 . ASSLVEEGYEQF
TRBJ1-1 TRBV20-1 many SAERRDRGRGTEAF
TRBJ2-7 TRBV27 many ASSFTTGWPYEQY
TRBJ1-1 TRBV5-1 many ASSPVGNTEAF
TRBJ1-1 TRBV29-1 few SVVSIGNTEAF
TRBJ2-7 TRBV19 many ATTPGRSFSYEQY
TRBJ1-1 TRBV2 many ASSAAGLEAF
TRBJ1-1 TRBV6-8 many ASSYKGPDNTEAF
TRBJ2-7 TRBV9 few ASSVEGQGEQY
TRBJ2-7 TRBV29-1 many SVEDPGSGSSYEQY
TRBJ1-1 TRBV5-1 many ASSSGWVNTEAF
TRBJ2-7 TRBV5-1 . ASSVAVNDEQY
TRBJ2-5 TRBV6-2/TRBV6-3 . ASRGLAGEQVSQETQY
TRBJ2-5 TRBV12-3/TRBV12-4 . ASSQGQGNSLQETQY